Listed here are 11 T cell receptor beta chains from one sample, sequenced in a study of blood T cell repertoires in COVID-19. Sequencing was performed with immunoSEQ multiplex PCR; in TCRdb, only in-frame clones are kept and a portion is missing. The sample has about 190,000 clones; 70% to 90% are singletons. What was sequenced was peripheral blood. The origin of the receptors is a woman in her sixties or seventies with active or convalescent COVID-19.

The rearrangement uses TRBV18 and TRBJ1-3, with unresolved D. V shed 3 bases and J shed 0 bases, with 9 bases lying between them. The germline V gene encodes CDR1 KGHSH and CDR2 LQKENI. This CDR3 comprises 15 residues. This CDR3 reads CASSPGVSSGNTIYF. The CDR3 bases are TGTGCCAGCTCACCCGGGGTGAGCTCTGGAAACACCATATATTTT.

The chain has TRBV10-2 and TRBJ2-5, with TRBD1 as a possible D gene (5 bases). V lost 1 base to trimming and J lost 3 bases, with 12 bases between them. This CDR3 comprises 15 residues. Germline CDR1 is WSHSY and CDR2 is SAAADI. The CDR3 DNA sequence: TGCGCCAGCAGTGAGTATAGGGGATCGGAAGAGACCCAGTACTTC. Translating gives CASSEYRGSEETQYF.

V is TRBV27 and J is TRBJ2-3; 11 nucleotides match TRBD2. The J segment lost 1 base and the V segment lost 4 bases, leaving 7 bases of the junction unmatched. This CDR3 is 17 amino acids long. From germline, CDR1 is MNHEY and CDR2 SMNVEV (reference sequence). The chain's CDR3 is CASSSRLAGRGTDTQYF. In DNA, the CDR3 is TGTGCCAGCAGTTCCCGACTAGCGGGAAGGGGCACAGATACGCAGTATTTT.

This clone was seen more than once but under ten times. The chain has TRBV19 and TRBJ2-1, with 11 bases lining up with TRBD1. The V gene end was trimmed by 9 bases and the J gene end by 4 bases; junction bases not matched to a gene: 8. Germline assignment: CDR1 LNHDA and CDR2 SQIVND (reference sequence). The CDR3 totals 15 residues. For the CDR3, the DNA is TGTGCCAGCTTACCGGGACAGGGGGTATACAATGAGCAGTTCTTC. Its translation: CASLPGQGVYNEQFF.

The CDR3 protein is CASSFHRQGRSVTGELFF. The CDR3 DNA is TGTGCCAGCAGCTTCCACCGACAGGGGCGCTCCGTCACCGGGGAGCTGTTTTTT. The chain uses TRBV3-1 (or the pseudogene TRBV3-2) and TRBJ2-2; 8 positions agree with TRBD1. The length of the CDR3 is 18 residues. CDR1 LGHDT and CDR2 YNNKEL come from the germline V gene (reference sequence). The ends lost 5 bases at V and 4 bases at J; junction bases unmatched: 15.

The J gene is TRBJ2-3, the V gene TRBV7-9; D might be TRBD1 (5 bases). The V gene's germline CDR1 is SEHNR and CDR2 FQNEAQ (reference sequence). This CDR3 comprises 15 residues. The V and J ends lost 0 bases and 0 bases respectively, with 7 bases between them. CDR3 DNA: TGTGCCAGCAGCTTAGCGGGGCCTAGCACAGATACGCAGTATTTT. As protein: CASSLAGPSTDTQYF.

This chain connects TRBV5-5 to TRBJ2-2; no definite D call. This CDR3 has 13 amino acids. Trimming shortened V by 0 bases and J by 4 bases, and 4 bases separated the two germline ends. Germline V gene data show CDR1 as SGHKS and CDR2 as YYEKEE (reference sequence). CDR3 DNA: TGTGCCAGCAGCTTGGTCCTCACCGGGGAGCTGTTTTTT. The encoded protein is CASSLVLTGELFF.

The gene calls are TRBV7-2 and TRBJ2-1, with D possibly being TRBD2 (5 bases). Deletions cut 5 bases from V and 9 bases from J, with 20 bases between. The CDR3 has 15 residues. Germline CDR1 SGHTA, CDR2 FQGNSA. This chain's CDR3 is CASSPHGLSLAEQFF. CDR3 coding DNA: TGTGCCAGCAGCCCCCACGGACTTAGCCTGGCTGAGCAGTTCTTC.

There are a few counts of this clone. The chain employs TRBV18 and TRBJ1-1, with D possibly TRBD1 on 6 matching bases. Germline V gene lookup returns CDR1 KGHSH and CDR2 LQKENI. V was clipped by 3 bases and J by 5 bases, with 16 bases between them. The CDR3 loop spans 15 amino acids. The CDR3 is CASSPQNRVGTEAFF. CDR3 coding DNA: TGTGCCAGCTCACCGCAGAACAGGGTCGGTACTGAAGCTTTCTTT. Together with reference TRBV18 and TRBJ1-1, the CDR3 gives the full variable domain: NAGVMQNPRHLVRRRGQEARLRCSPMKGHSHVYWYRQLPEEGLKFMVYLQKENIIDESGMPKERFSAEFPKEGPSILRIQQVVRGDSAAYFCASSPQNRVGTEAFFGQGTRLTVV.

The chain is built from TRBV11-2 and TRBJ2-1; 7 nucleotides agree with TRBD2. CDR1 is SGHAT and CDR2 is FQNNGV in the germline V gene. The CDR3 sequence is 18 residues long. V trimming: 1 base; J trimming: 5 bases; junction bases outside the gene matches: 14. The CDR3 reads CASSLALRRERSHNEQFF. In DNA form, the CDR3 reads TGTGCCAGCAGCTTAGCCCTGCGGCGGGAGAGGTCCCACAATGAGCAGTTCTTC.

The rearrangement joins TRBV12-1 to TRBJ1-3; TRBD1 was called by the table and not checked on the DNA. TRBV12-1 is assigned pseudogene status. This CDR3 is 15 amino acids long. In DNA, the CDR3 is TGTGCCAGCAGCAAGAGGACAGGCTCTGGAAACACCATATATTTT. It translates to CASSKRTGSGNTIYF.